The source of this TCR beta chain is a study of T cell repertoires in cytomegalovirus infection. Study summary: Public TCR beta signatures indicated both CMV infection and matching HLA type.

Regarding the study as a whole: The ex vivo response was dominated by HLA-C-restricted CMV-specific TCR beta clonotypes. Summed frequency of public TCR beta families distinguished CMV carriers with the relevant HLA.

The sample holds many counts of this clonotype. Antigen unknown. The CDR3 consists of 16 residues. V was cut by 5 bases and J by 0 bases, with 17 bases left in between. Germline V lookup: CDR1 SEHNR, CDR2 FQNEAQ (reference sequence). TCRdb called the reads again in MiXCR, with one record for every CDR3 protein. The table lists roughly 500,000 distinct CDR3 sequences, 15% to 20% of them singletons. This sequence was found in a human donor in good health (CMV status not recorded). Some clones in this sample may be carry-over from other donors' samples. The J gene is TRBJ2-7, the V gene TRBV7-9; D is perhaps TRBD2 (6 bases). Sequences were obtained from CD8+ T cells from PBMCs. This CDR3 is CASSPEGSLFSYEQYF. CDR3 bases: TGTGCCAGCAGCCCGGAGGGCAGCCTGTTCTCCTACGAGCAGTACTTC. Combining the CDR3 with reference TRBV7-9 and TRBJ2-7 gives the whole variable domain DTGVSQNPRHKITKRGQNVTFRCDPISEHNRLYWYRQTLGQGPEFLTYFQNEAQLEKSRLLSDRFSAERPKGSFSTLEIQRTEQGDSAMYLCASSPEGSLFSYEQYFGPGTRLTVT.